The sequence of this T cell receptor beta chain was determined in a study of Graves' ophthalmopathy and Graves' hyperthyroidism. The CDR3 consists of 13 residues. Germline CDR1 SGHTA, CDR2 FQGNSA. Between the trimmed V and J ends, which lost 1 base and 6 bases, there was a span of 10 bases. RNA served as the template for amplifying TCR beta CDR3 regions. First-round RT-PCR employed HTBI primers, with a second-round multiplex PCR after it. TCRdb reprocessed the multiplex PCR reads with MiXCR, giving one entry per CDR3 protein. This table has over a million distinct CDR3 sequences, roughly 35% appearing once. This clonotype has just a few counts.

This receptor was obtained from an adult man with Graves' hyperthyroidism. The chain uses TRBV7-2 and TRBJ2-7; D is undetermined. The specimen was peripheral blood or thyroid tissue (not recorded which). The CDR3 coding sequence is TGTGCCAGCAGCTTAGAAGTCTGGGTCGAGCAGTACTTC. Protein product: CASSLEVWVEQYF.